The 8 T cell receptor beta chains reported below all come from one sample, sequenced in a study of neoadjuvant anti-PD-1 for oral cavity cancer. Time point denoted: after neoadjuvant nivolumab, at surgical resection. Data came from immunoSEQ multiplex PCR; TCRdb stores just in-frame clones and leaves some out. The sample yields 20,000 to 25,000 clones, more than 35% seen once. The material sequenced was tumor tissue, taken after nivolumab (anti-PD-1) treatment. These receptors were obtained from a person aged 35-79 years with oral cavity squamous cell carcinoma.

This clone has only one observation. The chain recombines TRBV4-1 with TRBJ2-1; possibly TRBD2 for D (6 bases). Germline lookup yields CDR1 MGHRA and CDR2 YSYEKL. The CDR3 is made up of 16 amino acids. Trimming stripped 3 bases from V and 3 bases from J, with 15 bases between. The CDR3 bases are TGCGCCAGCAGCCAGTCCTCAGCGGGCGGCTACAATGAGCAGTTCTTC. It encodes CASSQSSAGGYNEQFF.

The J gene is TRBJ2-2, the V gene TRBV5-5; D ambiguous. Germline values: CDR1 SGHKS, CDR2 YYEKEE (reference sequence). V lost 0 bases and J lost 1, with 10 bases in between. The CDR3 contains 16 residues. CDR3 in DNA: TGTGCCAGCAGCTTGGACCCGGTAATGAACACCGGGGAGCTGTTTTTT. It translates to CASSLDPVMNTGELFF.

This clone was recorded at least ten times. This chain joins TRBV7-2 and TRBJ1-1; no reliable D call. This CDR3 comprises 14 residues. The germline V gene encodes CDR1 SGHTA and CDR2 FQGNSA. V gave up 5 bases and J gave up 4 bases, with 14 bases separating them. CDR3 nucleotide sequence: TGTGCCAGCAGCGCCGGGGAGGAAAGCACTGAAGCTTTCTTT. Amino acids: CASSAGEESTEAFF.

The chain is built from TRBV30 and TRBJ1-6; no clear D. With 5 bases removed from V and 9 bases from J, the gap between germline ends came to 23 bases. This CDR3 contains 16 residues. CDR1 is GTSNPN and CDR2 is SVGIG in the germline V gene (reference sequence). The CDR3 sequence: CAWAQTHMSQSSPLHF. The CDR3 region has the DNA TGTGCCTGGGCTCAGACACACATGTCCCAGAGTTCACCCCTCCACTTT.

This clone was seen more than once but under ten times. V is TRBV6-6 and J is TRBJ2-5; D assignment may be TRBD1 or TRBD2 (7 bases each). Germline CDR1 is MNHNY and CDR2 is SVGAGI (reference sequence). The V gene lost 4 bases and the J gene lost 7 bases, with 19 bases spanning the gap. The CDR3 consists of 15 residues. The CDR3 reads CASSSKRGQRGTQYF. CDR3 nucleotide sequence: TGTGCCAGCAGTTCCAAAAGGGGGCAGCGGGGGACCCAGTACTTC.

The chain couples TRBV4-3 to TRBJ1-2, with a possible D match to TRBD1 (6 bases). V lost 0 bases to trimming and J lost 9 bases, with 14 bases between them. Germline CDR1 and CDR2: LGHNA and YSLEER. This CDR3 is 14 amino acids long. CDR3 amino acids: CASSQEGGVPRYTF. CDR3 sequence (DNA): TGCGCCAGCAGCCAAGAAGGGGGGGTACCTCGCTACACCTTC.

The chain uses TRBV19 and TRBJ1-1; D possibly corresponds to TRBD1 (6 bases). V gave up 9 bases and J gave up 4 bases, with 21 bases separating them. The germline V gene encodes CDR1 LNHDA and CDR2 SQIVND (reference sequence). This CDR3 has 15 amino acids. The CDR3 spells CASTRNREGGTEAFF. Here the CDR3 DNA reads TGTGCCAGCACCCGAAACAGGGAAGGGGGCACTGAAGCTTTCTTT.

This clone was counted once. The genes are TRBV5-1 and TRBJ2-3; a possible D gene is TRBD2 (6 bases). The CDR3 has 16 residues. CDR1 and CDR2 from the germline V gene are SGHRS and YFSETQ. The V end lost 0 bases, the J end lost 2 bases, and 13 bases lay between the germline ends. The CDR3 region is CASSLAAGLNTDTQYF. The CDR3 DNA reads TGCGCCAGCAGCTTGGCCGCAGGACTAAACACAGATACGCAGTATTTT. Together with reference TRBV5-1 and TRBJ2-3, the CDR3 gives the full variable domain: KAGVTQTPRYLIKTRGQQVTLSCSPISGHRSVSWYQQTPGQGLQFLFEYFSETQRNKGNFPGRFSGRQFSNSRSEMNVSTLELGDSALYLCASSLAAGLNTDTQYFGPGTRLTVL.